This T cell receptor (beta chain) comes out of a study of cytomegalovirus exposure and HLA in healthy donors. General observations from the study: In a later analysis, the majority of CMV-associated beta chains seemingly showed HLA restriction. Analyzed later, association rates of TCRs varied across HLA loci, with DRB1 most and HLA-C fewest.

The length of the CDR3 is 14 residues. Germline V CDR1 and CDR2: SGHRS, YFSETQ. The V segment lost 5 bases and the J segment 2 bases; nucleotides outside the gene matches: 6. Concerning this clone itself: The antigen is not known.

The PCR ran on 60 Vbeta and 13 Jbeta primers. The assay was immunoSEQ multiplex PCR, and TCRdb's table has in-frame clones only and misses some. This sample yields 200,000 or so clones, of which approximately 80% are seen a single time; roughly 0.7% belongs to the top ten. Sequenced sample: PBMCs. This sequence was found in a boy between 2 and 10 years old in good health and CMV-seronegative. The gene calls are TRBV5-1 and TRBJ2-7; TRBD2 matches 8 bases. The CDR3 spells CASRVRTSTYEQYF. The CDR3 bases are TGCGCCAGCAGGGTTAGGACTAGCACCTACGAGCAGTACTTC.